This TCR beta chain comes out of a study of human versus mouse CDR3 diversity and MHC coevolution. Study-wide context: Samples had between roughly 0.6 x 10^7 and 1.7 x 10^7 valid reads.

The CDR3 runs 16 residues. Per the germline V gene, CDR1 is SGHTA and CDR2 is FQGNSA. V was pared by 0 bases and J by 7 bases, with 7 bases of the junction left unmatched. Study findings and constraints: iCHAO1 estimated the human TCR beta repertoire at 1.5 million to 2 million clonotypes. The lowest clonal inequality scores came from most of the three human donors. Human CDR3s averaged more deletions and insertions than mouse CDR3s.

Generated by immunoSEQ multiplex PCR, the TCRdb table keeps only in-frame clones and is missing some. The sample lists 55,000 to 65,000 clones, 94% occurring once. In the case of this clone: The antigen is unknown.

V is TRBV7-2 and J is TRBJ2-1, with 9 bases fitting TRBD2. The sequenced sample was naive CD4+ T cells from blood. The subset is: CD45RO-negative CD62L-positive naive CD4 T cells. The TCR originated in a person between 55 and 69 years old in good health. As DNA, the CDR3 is TGTGCCAGCAGCTTAGCGGCCATAGCGGGAGTGAATGAGCAGTTCTTC. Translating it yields CASSLAAIAGVNEQFF.